The clone carrying this TCR beta chain was detected many times. Its antigen is not identified. This sample is part of a study of T cells after yellow fever vaccination. Germline CDR1 and CDR2: SGHNT and YYREEE (reference sequence). V was cut by 4 bases and J by 2 bases, with 15 bases left in between. The CDR3 covers 15 residues. Generation of TCR cDNA used 5'RACE template switching (which added a universal primer site and UMIs). TCRdb reprocessed the 5' RACE reads with MiXCR, giving one entry per CDR3 protein. The table records some 350,000 distinct CDR3 sequences, 4.1% of them present only once. Overall study results and limits: The secondary response was weaker but peaked faster, day 5 versus 15. Any FACS-sorted repertoire could hold abundant clonotypes that contaminate it from the bulk population. Boosting was followed by the reappearance of most primary-vaccination clones (approximately 95% CD4, roughly 90% CD8).

The input for sequencing was PBMCs, taken 5 days after the yellow fever booster vaccination. This chain links TRBV5-4 with TRBJ2-5, with a possible D match to TRBD1 (5 bases). The receptor's source is a young man who received the YFV17D yellow fever vaccine. The CDR3 region is CASSANSGAQETQYF. For the CDR3, the DNA is TGTGCCAGCAGCGCGAACAGTGGGGCGCAAGAGACCCAGTACTTC.